The 18 T cell receptor beta chains below all came from one sample that was sequenced in a study of T cells in Graves' hyperthyroidism and ophthalmopathy. From RNA transcripts, TCR beta CDR3 regions were amplified. The HTBI primer set drove a first-round RT-PCR of the TCR CDR3. Each CDR3 protein gets one entry after TCRdb re-called the multiplex PCR reads with MiXCR. The sample carries fewer than 750,000 distinct CDR3 sequences, 13% to 15% recorded once. What was sequenced was blood. Receptor source: a woman aged 45 to 65 with Graves' ophthalmopathy.

This clonotype has more than one count but fewer than ten. The gene calls are TRBV20-1 and TRBJ2-1; 12 bases are shared with TRBD2. The V segment lost 1 base and the J segment 9 bases; nucleotides outside the gene matches: 16. Germline lookup yields CDR1 DFQATT and CDR2 SNEGSKA (reference sequence). The CDR3 contains 18 residues. CDR3 amino acids: CSARVHLLSSGRALEQFF. Written as DNA, the CDR3 is TGCAGTGCTAGAGTCCATCTATTATCTAGCGGGAGGGCCCTTGAGCAGTTCTTC.

This clonotype has a count of ten or more. The chain links TRBV7-9 to TRBJ2-3; 13 bases match TRBD2. The CDR3 covers 16 residues. The trim removed 5 bases at V and 3 bases at J, leaving 5 bases unmatched. Germline CDR1 and CDR2: SEHNR and FQNEAQ (reference sequence). The CDR3 here is CASSRTSGSGTDTQYF. Written as DNA, the CDR3 is TGTGCCAGCAGCCGGACTAGCGGGAGTGGAACAGATACGCAGTATTTT.

J is TRBJ2-7 and V is TRBV19; TRBD1 is a possible D gene (5 bases). Trimming cost V 3 bases and J 2 bases, with 17 bases left between them. CDR1 and CDR2 (germline): LNHDA, SQIVND (reference sequence). This CDR3 has 16 amino acids. The CDR3 nucleotides read TGTGCCAGTAGTATTGGTTGGCAGGACAAACCCTACGAGCAGTACTTC. Its translation: CASSIGWQDKPYEQYF.

This clonotype has a handful of counts. This may be a read error, as it is one base from a much larger clone. The CDR3 loop reads CASSEAGQSNNEQFF. The DNA for the CDR3 is TGTGCCAGCTCGGAAGCGGGACAGTCAAACAATGAGCAGTTCTTC. The V and J genes are TRBV2 and TRBJ2-1; D may be TRBD1 or TRBD2 (7 bases each). With 8 bases removed from V and 5 bases from J, the gap between germline ends came to 19 bases. The CDR3 runs 15 residues. Looked up from germline, CDR1 is SNHLY and CDR2 is FYNNEI.

This clonotype is a singleton in its sample. This sequence joins TRBV5-1 and TRBJ2-1; 13 bases map to TRBD2. This CDR3 comprises 15 residues. Germline CDR1 and CDR2: SGHRS and YFSETQ. The V segment lost 4 bases and the J segment 13 bases; nucleotides outside the gene matches: 11. The CDR3, as DNA: TGCGCCAGCAGCCCCGGACTAGCGGGGGACCTTCATCAGTTCTTC. Its translation: CASSPGLAGDLHQFF. Supplemented by reference TRBV5-1 and TRBJ2-1, the full variable domain reads KAGVTQTPRYLIKTRGQQVTLSCSPISGHRSVSWYQQTPGQGLQFLFEYFSETQRNKGNFPGRFSGRQFSNSRSEMNVSTLELGDSALYLCASSPGLAGDLHQFFGPGTRLTVL.

This chain uses TRBV19 with TRBJ1-2; D may be TRBD1 (5 bases). V dropped 0 bases and J dropped 8 bases, with 13 bases sitting between them. The CDR3 runs to 14 residues. Looked up from germline, CDR1 is LNHDA and CDR2 is SQIVND (reference sequence). CDR3 region: CASSIERGPRGYTF. The CDR3 nucleotides are TGTGCCAGTAGTATAGAAAGGGGCCCTCGCGGCTACACCTTC.

J is TRBJ1-1 and V is TRBV20-1; weak D call: TRBD1 (5 bases). Germline-derived CDR1 and CDR2 are DFQATT and SNEGSKA (reference sequence). The length of the CDR3 is 15 residues. V dropped 5 bases and J dropped 2 bases, with 18 bases sitting between them. CDR3 nucleotides: TGCAGTGCTCTAAGCCGACAGAGGACCAACACTGAAGCTTTCTTT. Protein product: CSALSRQRTNTEAFF.

The chain links TRBV24-1 to TRBJ2-3; D tentatively reads TRBD1 or TRBD2 (5 bases each). The CDR3 runs 16 residues. V lost 4 bases, J lost 3 bases, and 16 bases lay in between. Germline V lookup: CDR1 KGHDR, CDR2 SFDVKD. CDR3 amino acids: CATSERDHLGTDTQYF. CDR3 DNA: TGTGCCACCAGTGAACGGGACCACCTCGGAACAGATACGCAGTATTTT.

This clonotype was seen ten or more times. The CDR3 region has the DNA TGCAGCGTTGATTCCCTGGCGGTAGCGGGAGTGGACAATGAGCAGTTCTTC. Residues: CSVDSLAVAGVDNEQFF. The chain joins TRBV29-1 to TRBJ2-1; 9 bases agree with TRBD2. The CDR3 covers 17 residues. Losses at the gene ends were 3 bases for V and 5 bases for J; bases not matched to a gene: 14. Germline CDR1 SQVTM, CDR2 ANQGSEA.

This clonotype has just a few counts. The chain recombines TRBV20-1 with TRBJ1-3, with D uncertain. Germline loops: CDR1 DFQATT, CDR2 SNEGSKA (reference sequence). CDR3 length: 13 residues. The V and J ends lost 0 bases and 4 bases respectively, with 7 bases between them. CDR3 sequence: CSARDILGNTIYF. The CDR3 nucleotides are TGCAGTGCTAGAGATATTTTAGGAAACACCATATATTTT.

This clonotype was detected ten times or more. V gene TRBV12-3 or TRBV12-4 combines with J gene TRBJ2-7, with TRBD2 identical over 10 bases. The CDR3 runs 14 residues. The V and J ends lost 4 bases and 4 bases, in that order; junction bases with no gene match: 4. The CDR3 region is CASSSGLALYEQYF. The CDR3 coding sequence is TGTGCCAGCAGTTCGGGACTAGCGTTGTACGAGCAGTACTTC.

As for this clonotype: A read error may explain this, as a much larger clone is one base away. The chain joins TRBV5-1 to TRBJ2-3, with 7 positions matching TRBD1. Germline loops: CDR1 SGHRS, CDR2 YFSETQ. The CDR3 sequence is 14 residues long. Trimming cost V 7 bases and J 4 bases; bases outside gene matches: 9. For the CDR3, the DNA is TGCGCCAGCGGCCCCGACAGGGTTCCAGATACGCAGTATTTT. Amino acid sequence: CASGPDRVPDTQYF. The full variable domain, with the rest looked up from reference TRBV5-1 and TRBJ2-3, is KAGVTQTPRYLIKTRGQQVTLSCSPISGHRSVSWYQQTPGQGLQFLFEYFSETQRNKGNFPGRFSGRQFSNSRSEMNVSTLELGDSALYLCASGPDRVPDTQYFGPGTRLTVL.

Many counts were recorded for this clonotype. V and J are TRBV6-2 or TRBV6-3 and TRBJ2-7, with 9 bases fitting TRBD1. V was pared by 6 bases and J by 1 base, with 7 bases of the junction left unmatched. This CDR3 has 15 amino acids. Per germline, CDR1 MNHEY and CDR2 SVGEGT. Written as DNA, the CDR3 is TGTGCCAGCAGCACAGACAGGGGGAGGTCCTACGAGCAGTACTTC. It codes for CASSTDRGRSYEQYF.

The chain joins TRBV12-5 to TRBJ2-7, with 8 bases aligning to TRBD1. CDR1 is LGHNT, CDR2 FRNRAP, per germline. The CDR3 contains 16 residues. V lost 5 bases, J lost 6 bases, and 15 bases stayed unmatched. The DNA for the CDR3 is TGTGCTAGTGGTCTACCCGGACAGGGTTGGGTTCGCGAGCAGTACTTC. Protein: CASGLPGQGWVREQYF.

The V and J genes are TRBV18 and TRBJ2-7; 7 bases are a match to TRBD1. Looked up from germline, CDR1 is KGHSH and CDR2 is LQKENI. This CDR3 is 15 amino acids long. The junction had 8 bases not matched to a gene; V was cut back by 4 bases and J by 2 bases. The CDR3 nucleotides are TGTGCCAGCTCACTGGGACAGAAGAGTACCTACGAGCAGTACTTC. It is translated as CASSLGQKSTYEQYF.

The chain employs TRBV18 and TRBJ2-3, with TRBD2 identical over 7 bases. Trimming cost V 2 bases and J 5 bases; bases outside gene matches: 4. The CDR3 is 14 residues long. Germline lookup yields CDR1 KGHSH and CDR2 LQKENI. The CDR3 spells CASSPGLEGDTQYF. The CDR3 DNA sequence: TGTGCCAGCTCACCAGGACTAGAGGGAGATACGCAGTATTTT.

This clonotype occurred a few times. The V call is TRBV28, the J call TRBJ1-6, with D maybe TRBD1 (5 bases). Trimming stripped 2 bases from V and 4 bases from J, with 12 bases between. Germline V gene lookup returns CDR1 MDHEN and CDR2 SYDVKM. This CDR3 has 16 residues. The CDR3 region is CASSLPGVGYNSPLHF. The CDR3 bases are TGTGCCAGCAGTTTACCGGGGGTCGGTTATAATTCACCCCTCCACTTT. Full variable domain (outside the CDR3, taken from reference TRBV28 and TRBJ1-6): DVKVTQSSRYLVKRTGEKVFLECVQDMDHENMFWYRQDPGLGLRLIYFSYDVKMKEKGDIPEGYSVSREKKERFSLILESASTNQTSMYLCASSLPGVGYNSPLHFGNGTRLTVT.

The table lists this clonotype with a few counts. This chain connects TRBV6-5 to TRBJ2-3; D may be TRBD2 (5 bases). V gave up 2 bases and J gave up 1 base, with 13 bases separating them. The CDR3 contains 16 residues. From germline, CDR1 is MNHEY and CDR2 SVGAGI. CDR3 region: CASSYSGSRGTDTQYF. The DNA for the CDR3 is TGTGCCAGCAGTTACAGTGGGTCGAGGGGCACAGATACGCAGTATTTT.